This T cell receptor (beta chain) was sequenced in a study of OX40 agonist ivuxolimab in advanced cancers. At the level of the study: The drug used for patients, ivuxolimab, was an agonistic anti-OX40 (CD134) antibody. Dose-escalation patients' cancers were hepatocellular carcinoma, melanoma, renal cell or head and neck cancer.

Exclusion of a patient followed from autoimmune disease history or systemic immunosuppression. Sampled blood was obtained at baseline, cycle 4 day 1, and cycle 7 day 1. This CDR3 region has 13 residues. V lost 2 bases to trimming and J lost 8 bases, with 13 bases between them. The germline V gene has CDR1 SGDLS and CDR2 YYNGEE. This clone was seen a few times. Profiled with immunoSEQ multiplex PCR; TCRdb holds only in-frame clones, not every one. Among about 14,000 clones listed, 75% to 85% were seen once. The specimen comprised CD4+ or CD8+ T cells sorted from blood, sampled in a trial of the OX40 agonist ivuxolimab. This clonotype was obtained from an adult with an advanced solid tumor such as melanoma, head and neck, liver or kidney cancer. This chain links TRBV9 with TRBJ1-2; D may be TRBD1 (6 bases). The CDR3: CASSVGGAGGYTF. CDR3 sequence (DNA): TGTGCCAGCAGCGTGGGGGGGGCAGGAGGCTACACCTTC.